This entry features one TCR beta chain sequence. Its antigen is still unknown. The CDR3 covers 15 residues. The V gene lost 1 base and the J gene lost 0 bases, with 7 bases spanning the gap. Germline V gives CDR1 DFQATT, CDR2 SNEGSKA (reference sequence). A single record per CDR3 protein comes from TCRdb applying MiXCR to the 5' RACE reads. The table lists about 18,000 distinct CDR3 sequences, 6.5% to 8.5% of them singletons. Time point here: sample taken at primary tumor resection. The 65 or so donors had untreated early-stage non-small cell lung cancer. Whole RNA, isolated from tumor, nontumor lung or frozen PBMC, was sequenced without prior sorting. This entry is derived from a study of spatial heterogeneity in lung cancer. Findings of the study overall: Intratumoral expanded alpha and beta TCR counts were found to track tumor mutation counts.

The V and J genes are TRBV20-1 and TRBJ1-6; no clear D. The input for sequencing was lung tumor tissue, taken at surgery. This clonotype was sampled from a male donor with early-stage non-small cell lung cancer. CDR3 coding DNA: TGCAGTGCTAGAGGGCAGAGCTCCTATAATTCACCCCTCCACTTT. It codes for CSARGQSSYNSPLHF.